The T cell receptor beta chain described here comes from a study of T cells in Graves' hyperthyroidism and ophthalmopathy. Study observations and caveats: Model-based prediction identified ophthalmopathy a median roughly six months prior to its onset.

Those patients with uncontrolled infection, other autoimmune disease, pregnancy or lactation were excluded. Clinical symptoms, serum thyroxine, TRAb, thyroid ultrasound and orbital computed tomography established diagnosis. On this clonotype: Its specificity is not known.

Amplification targeted TCR beta CDR3 regions from RNA transcripts. HTBI primers were used for first-round RT-PCR of the TCR CDR3. TCRdb reprocessed the multiplex PCR reads via MiXCR and lists one record per CDR3 protein. The data contain about 640,000 distinct CDR3 sequences, under 25% of them singletons. The germline gives CDR1 ENHRY, CDR2 SYGVKD. V shed 5 bases and J shed 5 bases, with 16 bases lying between them. The CDR3 has 14 residues. The sequencing sample was made of blood. The sequence derives from a man aged 30-40 years with Graves' ophthalmopathy. The chain employs TRBV10-3 and TRBJ2-7, with D tentatively TRBD2 (6 bases). The CDR3 bases are TGTGCCATCAGTTGGTCGAGCCGGGGGAACGAGCAGTACTTC. Translating gives CAISWSSRGNEQYF.